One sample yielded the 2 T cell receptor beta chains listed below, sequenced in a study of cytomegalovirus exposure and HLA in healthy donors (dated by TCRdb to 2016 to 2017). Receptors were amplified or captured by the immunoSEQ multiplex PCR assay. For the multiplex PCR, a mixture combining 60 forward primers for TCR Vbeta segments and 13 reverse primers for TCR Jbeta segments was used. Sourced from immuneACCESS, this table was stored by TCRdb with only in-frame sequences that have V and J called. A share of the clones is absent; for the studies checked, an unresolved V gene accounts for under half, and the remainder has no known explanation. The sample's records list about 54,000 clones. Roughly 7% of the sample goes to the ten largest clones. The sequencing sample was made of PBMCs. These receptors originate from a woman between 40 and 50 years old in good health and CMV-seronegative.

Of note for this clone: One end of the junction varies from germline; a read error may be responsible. The CDR3 is CSFEGGGTEAFF. In DNA, the CDR3 is TGCAGCTTTGAGGGGGGGGGCACTGAAGCTTTCTTT. V usage is TRBV29-1 and J usage is TRBJ1-1; D might be TRBD1 (6 bases). Germline CDR1 is SQVTM and CDR2 is ANQGSEA. The CDR3 is 12 residues long.

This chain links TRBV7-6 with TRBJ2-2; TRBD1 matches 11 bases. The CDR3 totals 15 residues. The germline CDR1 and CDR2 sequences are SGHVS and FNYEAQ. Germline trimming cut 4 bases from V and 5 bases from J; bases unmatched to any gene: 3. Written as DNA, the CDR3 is TGTGCCAGCAGCTCGGGACAGGGGGATACCGGGGAGCTGTTTTTT. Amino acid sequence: CASSSGQGDTGELFF.